This TCR beta chain stems from a study of blood T cell repertoires in COVID-19. Turning to the study itself: There were acute and convalescent COVID-19 samples, and they came from the United States, Italy and Spain. T cells, B-cell-depleted T cells, or PBMCs provided the cDNA or gDNA that served as material.

A few counts support this clone. Study processing details: Amplification with reference gene primers provided the estimates of nucleated cell counts. Profiled with immunoSEQ multiplex PCR; TCRdb holds only in-frame clones, not every one. That table is the source of V, J and clone size, and D and trimming were worked out from the DNA. The repertoire holds about 89,000 clones, with just under 85% as singletons. The receptor comes from a man aged 65 to 85 with acute or convalescent COVID-19. The sample consisted of peripheral blood.

CDR3 protein: CASSSQPAGSYNEQFF. In nucleotides, the CDR3 is TGTGCCAGCAGCTCACAACCTGCGGGGTCCTACAATGAGCAGTTCTTC. This chain links TRBV7-6 with TRBJ2-1, with a possible D match to TRBD2 (6 bases). Trimming shortened V by 4 bases and J by 1 base, and 14 bases separated the two germline ends. The CDR3 is 16 amino acids. The germline CDR1 and CDR2 sequences are SGHVS and FNYEAQ. The full variable domain, with the rest looked up from reference TRBV7-6 and TRBJ2-1, is GAGVSQSPRYKVTKRGQDVALRCDPISGHVSLYWYRQALGQGPEFLTYFNYEAQQDKSGLPNDRFSAERPEGSISTLTIQRTEQRDSAMYRCASSSQPAGSYNEQFFGPGTRLTVL.